One and the same sample provided the 19 T cell receptor beta chains below, sequenced in a study of metastatic and nonmetastatic thyroid tumors. TCRdb re-analyzed the PCR reads through MiXCR. Here the sample spans about 5,900 clones, roughly 35% being singletons. Thyroid surgery had not been preceded by any treatment in any patient. Sample: adjacent normal tissue. Receptors were obtained from a male donor with papillary thyroid cancer or a benign thyroid nodule (not recorded which). Some clones in this sample may be carry-over from other donors' samples.

Notes on this clone: The junction and the germline gene differ at one end; a read error may be behind it. The chain links TRBV20-1 to TRBJ2-5, with 12 bases aligning to TRBD1. This CDR3 has 16 amino acids. Germline V gives CDR1 DFQATT, CDR2 SNEGSKA (reference sequence). DNA of the CDR3: TGCAGTGCTAATTACCGGGACAGGGGGCCACAAGGGACCCAGTACTTC. This codes for CSANYRDRGPQGTQYF.

The chain links TRBV6-1 to TRBJ1-2; D ambiguous. This CDR3 has 14 residues. CDR1 MNHNS and CDR2 SASEGT come from the germline V gene. Trimming took off 7 bases at V and 8 bases at J, with 20 bases between the two ends. CDR3 DNA sequence: TGTGCCAGCATTCACCGTTGGCCGGAAGAAGGCTACACCTTC. Amino acid sequence: CASIHRWPEEGYTF.

The sample holds a few counts of this clone. This chain uses TRBV27 with TRBJ2-7, with 9 nucleotides matching TRBD2. V dropped 3 bases and J dropped 6; count of bases not matched to a gene: 9. CDR1 and CDR2 (germline): MNHEY, SMNVEV (reference sequence). This CDR3 comprises 15 residues. CDR3 sequence reads: CASSFLGRGGGEQYF. For the CDR3, the DNA is TGTGCCAGCAGTTTTTTAGGGCGGGGGGGGGGCGAGCAGTACTTC.

This clone was seen just once. Germline is not matched at one junction end, which may reflect a read error. The chain carries TRBV19 and TRBJ2-2; TRBD2 aligns across 7 bases. Germline values: CDR1 LNHDA, CDR2 SQIVND (reference sequence). This CDR3 region has 12 residues. This CDR3 is CASRLGSGEVFF. The CDR3 bases are TGTGCCAGTCGTCTTGGAAGCGGGGAGGTGTTTTTT. The whole variable domain, remainder taken from reference TRBV19 and TRBJ2-2, is DGGITQSPKYLFRKEGQNVTLSCEQNLNHDAMYWYRQDPGQGLRLIYYSQIVNDFQKGDIAEGYSVSREKKESFPLTVTSAQKNPTAFYLCASRLGSGEVFFGEGSRLTVL.

V usage is TRBV7-3 and J usage is TRBJ2-7; D is possibly TRBD2 (6 bases). From germline, CDR1 is SGHTA and CDR2 FQGTGA. V was clipped by 2 bases and J by 5 bases, with 16 bases between them. CDR3 length equals 15 residues. The CDR3 loop reads CASSLFGGTIDEQYF. The CDR3 region has the DNA TGTGCCAGCAGCTTATTCGGGGGTACGATCGACGAGCAGTACTTC. Complete variable domain (other parts from reference TRBV7-3 and TRBJ2-7): GAGVSQTPSNKVTEKGKYVELRCDPISGHTALYWYRQSLGQGPEFLIYFQGTGAADDSGLPNDRFFAVRPEGSVSTLKIQRTERGDSAVYLCASSLFGGTIDEQYFGPGTRLTVT.

This rearrangement joins TRBV5-6 to TRBJ2-7; D remains unclear. Trimming took off 1 base at V and 3 bases at J, with 8 bases between the two ends. CDR3 length equals 13 residues. The germline gives CDR1 SGHDT, CDR2 YYEEEE. CDR3 sequence reads: CASSLYNSYEQYF. For the CDR3, the DNA is TGTGCCAGCAGCTTGTATAACAGCTACGAGCAGTACTTC.

This clone appeared a few times. The chain recombines TRBV5-1 with TRBJ2-2, with TRBD1 matching over 11 bases. V shed 4 bases, J shed 6 bases, and the junction held 2 bases outside the gene matches. The CDR3 runs 14 residues. The germline CDR1 and CDR2 sequences are SGHRS and YFSETQ. Here the CDR3 DNA reads TGCGCCAGCAGCGAGGACAGGGGGCCCGGGGAGCTGTTTTTT. It encodes CASSEDRGPGELFF.

Comments on this clone: A much larger clonotype is one base distant, so this may be a read error. The same CDR3 also results from other DNA sequences found in this sample. The rearrangement uses TRBV7-2 and TRBJ2-7; D possibly corresponds to TRBD2 (6 bases). CDR1 and CDR2 (germline): SGHTA, FQGNSA. This CDR3 is built from 14 residues. The CDR3 DNA is TGTGCTAGCAGCCAATTAGCGGCAACCTACGAGCAGTACTTC. As protein: CASSQLAATYEQYF.

This clone was seen more than once but under ten times. This chain links TRBV6-2 or TRBV6-3 with TRBJ1-6; D is possibly TRBD1 (6 bases). CDR1 is MNHEY and CDR2 is SVGEGT in the germline V gene. The CDR3 length is 14 residues. Trimming stripped 2 bases from V and 10 bases from J, with 12 bases between. The CDR3 loop reads CASSYQGRRSPLHF. The CDR3 bases are TGTGCCAGCAGTTACCAGGGGCGGAGATCACCCCTCCACTTT.

The chain links TRBV11-3 to TRBJ2-7; unclear D gene. The CDR3 totals 13 residues. Trimming removed 5 bases from V and 2 bases from J, with 10 bases in between. Looked up from germline, CDR1 is SGHNT and CDR2 is YENEEA. CDR3 nucleotide sequence: TGTGCCAGCAGCCTGACCCGAACCTACGAGCAGTACTTC. This sequence encodes CASSLTRTYEQYF.

This clone was seen more than once but under ten times. CDR3: CASAPHPNYGYTF. The CDR3 DNA reads as TGTGCCAGCGCCCCCCACCCTAACTATGGCTACACCTTC. J is TRBJ1-2 and V is TRBV27; no firm D call. The CDR3 covers 13 residues. The V gene lost 8 bases and the J gene lost 0 bases, with 10 bases spanning the gap. Germline lookup yields CDR1 MNHEY and CDR2 SMNVEV (reference sequence).

This clone qualifies as medium-sized. V gene TRBV7-2 combines with J gene TRBJ2-5, with D possibly matching TRBD2 (5 bases). Per germline, CDR1 SGHTA and CDR2 FQGNSA. The CDR3 covers 14 residues. V shed 5 bases and J shed 1 base, with 11 bases lying between them. DNA of the CDR3: TGTGCCAGCAGCAAGAGCGGCAGCCAAGAGACCCAGTACTTC. Its protein is CASSKSGSQETQYF.

Only a few counts were recorded for this clone. The rearrangement joins TRBV27 to TRBJ2-1, with 8 bases aligning to TRBD2. Germline values: CDR1 MNHEY, CDR2 SMNVEV (reference sequence). The junction had 9 bases not matched to a gene; V was cut back by 6 bases and J by 5 bases. The CDR3 has 15 residues. CDR3 residues: CASRKAGVRNNEQFF. The CDR3, as DNA: TGTGCCAGCAGAAAAGCGGGAGTCAGGAACAATGAGCAGTTCTTC.

This clone was recorded a few times. V and J are TRBV28 and TRBJ2-5; D is possibly TRBD1 or TRBD2 (5 bases each). The ends were cut back, 6 bases at V and 3 bases at J, with 14 bases in the middle. Germline values: CDR1 MDHEN, CDR2 SYDVKM. The CDR3 is made up of 14 amino acids. CDR3 DNA sequence: TGTGCCAGCAGAGGGACCGGGAACGAAGAGACCCAGTACTTC. It yields the protein CASRGTGNEETQYF.

This clone is categorized as medium-sized. This rearrangement joins TRBV7-3 to TRBJ2-3; tentatively, D is TRBD1 (5 bases). The V gene's germline CDR1 is SGHTA and CDR2 FQGTGA. With 5 bases removed from V and 3 bases from J, the gap between germline ends came to 15 bases. The CDR3 consists of 15 residues. The CDR3, as DNA: TGTGCCAGCAGCCCAGGGTACTTGGAAACAGATACGCAGTATTTT. This codes for CASSPGYLETDTQYF.

The chain carries TRBV5-1 and TRBJ2-1; 12 bases are a match to TRBD2. Germline CDR1 SGHRS, CDR2 YFSETQ. The V and J ends lost 1 base and 4 bases, in that order; junction bases with no gene match: 0. The CDR3 is 15 residues long. CDR3 sequence (DNA): TGCGCCAGCAGCTTGCTAGCGGGGGGGTACAATGAGCAGTTCTTC. The encoded protein is CASSLLAGGYNEQFF.

This clone was recorded a few times. The chain recombines TRBV12-5 with TRBJ1-3, with D uncertain. The germline V gene encodes CDR1 LGHNT and CDR2 FRNRAP. The CDR3 runs to 13 residues. Trimming took 6 bases from V and 0 from J, leaving 6 bases between them. The CDR3 sequence: CASGRDSGNTIYF. The CDR3 DNA follows: TGTGCTAGTGGGAGGGACTCTGGAAACACCATATATTTT.

The CDR3, as DNA: TGTGCCAGCAGCCCTTCCATCGGGCAGGGAGGCTACGAGCAGTACTTC. It yields the protein CASSPSIGQGGYEQYF. The V and J genes are TRBV11-2 and TRBJ2-7; the D gene is possibly TRBD2 (6 bases). The CDR3 is made up of 16 amino acids. V shed 5 bases and J shed 3 bases, with 20 bases lying between them. Germline-derived CDR1 and CDR2 are SGHAT and FQNNGV.

The chain is built from TRBV6-1 and TRBJ1-5; possibly TRBD1 for D (6 bases). V shed 7 bases and J shed 2 bases, with 12 bases lying between them. This CDR3 comprises 14 residues. CDR1 and CDR2 (germline): MNHNS, SASEGT. The CDR3 is CASTRGGRNQPQHF. CDR3 DNA sequence: TGTGCCAGCACCCGAGGGGGTCGCAATCAGCCCCAGCATTTT.